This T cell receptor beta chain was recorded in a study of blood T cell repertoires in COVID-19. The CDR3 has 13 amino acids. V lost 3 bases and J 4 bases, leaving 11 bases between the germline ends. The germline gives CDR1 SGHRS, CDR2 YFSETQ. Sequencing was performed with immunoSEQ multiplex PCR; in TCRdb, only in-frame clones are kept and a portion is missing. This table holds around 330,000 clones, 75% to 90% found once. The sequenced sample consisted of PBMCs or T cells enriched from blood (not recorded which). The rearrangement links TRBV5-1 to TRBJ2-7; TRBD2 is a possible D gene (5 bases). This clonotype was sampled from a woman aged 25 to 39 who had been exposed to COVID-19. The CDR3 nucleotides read TGCGCCAGCAGCTCGGAGCGGACGTACGAGCAGTACTTC. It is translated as CASSSERTYEQYF.